This entry features one T cell receptor beta chain sequence. This sample is drawn from a study of beta chain features in type 1 diabetes. The V gene's germline CDR1 is SGHTA and CDR2 FQGTGA. The ends lost 5 bases at V and 4 bases at J; junction bases unmatched: 5. The CDR3 length is 14 residues. The authors reverse transcribed all of the isolated RNA, so sequencing captured expressed TCRB transcripts. Generated by immunoSEQ multiplex PCR, the TCRdb table keeps only in-frame clones and is missing some. There are 150,000 to 190,000 clones in the sample; around 8.5% occur only once, and approximately 0.65% lies in the top ten.

Sequencing was carried out using central memory CD4+ T cells from blood. The receptor was isolated from a man younger than 35 in good health. This rearrangement joins TRBV7-3 to TRBJ2-7, with 10 nucleotides matching TRBD2. CDR3 sequence: CASSRTSGPYEQYF. CDR3 bases: TGTGCCAGCAGCCGGACTAGCGGCCCATACGAGCAGTACTTC.